This T cell receptor beta chain was sequenced during a study of cytomegalovirus exposure and HLA in healthy donors. Study at large: Researchers previously reported finding about 110 million unique TCR beta sequences from approximately 200 million T cells. General study points: Published work reported that the classifier diagnosed cytomegalovirus status with high specificity and sensitivity. The sole available immune exposure information was CMV serostatus. Donors belonging to an Asian-associated ancestry cluster reportedly showed fewer N-insertions in productive TCRs than the roughly 700-donor mean, according to what a later analysis found.

Concerning this clone itself: The antigen is unknown.

The V and J ends lost 5 bases and 7 bases, in that order; junction bases with no gene match: 8. This CDR3 is 14 amino acids long. Germline V gives CDR1 LNHNV, CDR2 YYDKDF (reference sequence). PCR used 60 Vbeta primers and 13 Jbeta primers. The repertoire was sequenced with immunoSEQ multiplex PCR; TCRdb's copy has only in-frame clones and lacks some. The table lists hundreds of thousands of clones, 80% to 90% of them singletons, with roughly 3.1% in the top ten. The source is a man in his thirties or forties in good health and CMV-seronegative. Sequenced: PBMCs. V and J are TRBV15 and TRBJ2-5, with 9 bases matching TRBD1. CDR3 DNA sequence: TGTGCCACCAGCTCCCCCCGGACAGGGGTGACCCAGTACTTC. This sequence encodes CATSSPRTGVTQYF.